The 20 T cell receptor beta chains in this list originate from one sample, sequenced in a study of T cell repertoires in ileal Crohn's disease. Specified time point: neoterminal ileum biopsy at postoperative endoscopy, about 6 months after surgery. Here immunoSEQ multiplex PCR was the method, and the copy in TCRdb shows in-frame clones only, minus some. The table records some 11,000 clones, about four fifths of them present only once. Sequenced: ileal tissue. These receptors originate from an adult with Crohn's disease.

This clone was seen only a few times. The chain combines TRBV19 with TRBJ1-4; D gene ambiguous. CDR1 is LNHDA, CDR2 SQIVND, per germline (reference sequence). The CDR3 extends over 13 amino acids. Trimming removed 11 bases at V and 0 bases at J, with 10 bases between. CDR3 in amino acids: CAPRSATNEKLFF. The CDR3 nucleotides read TGTGCCCCCCGGAGTGCAACTAATGAAAAACTGTTTTTT.

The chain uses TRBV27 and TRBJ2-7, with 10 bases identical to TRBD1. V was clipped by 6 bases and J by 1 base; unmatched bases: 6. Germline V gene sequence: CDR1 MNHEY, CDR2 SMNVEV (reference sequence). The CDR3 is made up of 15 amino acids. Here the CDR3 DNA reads TGTGCCAGCAGGGGACAGGGGAGTATGTCCTACGAGCAGTACTTC. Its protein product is CASRGQGSMSYEQYF.

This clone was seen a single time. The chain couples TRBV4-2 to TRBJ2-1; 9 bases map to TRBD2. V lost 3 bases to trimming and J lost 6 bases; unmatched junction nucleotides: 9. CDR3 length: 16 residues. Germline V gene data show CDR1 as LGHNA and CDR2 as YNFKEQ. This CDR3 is CASSQGSGGTINEQFF. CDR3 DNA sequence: TGTGCCAGCAGCCAGGGAAGCGGGGGGACGATCAATGAGCAGTTCTTC.

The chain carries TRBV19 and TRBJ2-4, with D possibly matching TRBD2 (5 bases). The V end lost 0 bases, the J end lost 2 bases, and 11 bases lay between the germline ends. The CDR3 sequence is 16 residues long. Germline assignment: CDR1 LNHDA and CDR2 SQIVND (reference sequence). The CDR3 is CASSIDERRTKNIQYF. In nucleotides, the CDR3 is TGTGCCAGTAGTATAGACGAGCGGAGGACCAAAAACATTCAGTACTTC. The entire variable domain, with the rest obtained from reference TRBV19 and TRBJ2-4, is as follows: DGGITQSPKYLFRKEGQNVTLSCEQNLNHDAMYWYRQDPGQGLRLIYYSQIVNDFQKGDIAEGYSVSREKKESFPLTVTSAQKNPTAFYLCASSIDERRTKNIQYFGAGTRLSVL.

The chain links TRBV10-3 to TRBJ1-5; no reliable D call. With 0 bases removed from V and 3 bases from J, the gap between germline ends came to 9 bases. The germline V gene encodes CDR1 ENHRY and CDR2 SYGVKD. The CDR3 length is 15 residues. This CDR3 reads CAISESGPNNQPQHF. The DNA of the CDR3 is TGTGCCATCAGTGAGTCGGGCCCGAACAATCAGCCCCAGCATTTT.

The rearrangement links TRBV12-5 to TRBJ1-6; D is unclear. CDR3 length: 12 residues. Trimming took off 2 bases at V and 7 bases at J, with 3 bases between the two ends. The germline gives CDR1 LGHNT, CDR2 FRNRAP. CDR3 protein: CASGLQNSPLHF. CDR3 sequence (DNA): TGTGCTAGTGGTTTGCAGAATTCACCCCTCCACTTT.

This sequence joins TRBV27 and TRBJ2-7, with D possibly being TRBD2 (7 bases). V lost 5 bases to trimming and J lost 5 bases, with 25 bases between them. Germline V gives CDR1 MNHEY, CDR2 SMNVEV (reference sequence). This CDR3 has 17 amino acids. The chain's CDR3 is CASSGRGQGIKSDEQYF. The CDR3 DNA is TGTGCCAGCAGTGGGAGGGGCCAGGGGATAAAGTCGGACGAGCAGTACTTC.

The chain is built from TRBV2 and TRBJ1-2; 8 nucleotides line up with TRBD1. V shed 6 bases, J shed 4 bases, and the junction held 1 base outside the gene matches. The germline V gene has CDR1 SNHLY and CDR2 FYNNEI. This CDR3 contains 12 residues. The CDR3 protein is CASSGTGYGYTF. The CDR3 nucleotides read TGTGCCAGCAGCGGGACAGGCTATGGCTACACCTTC.

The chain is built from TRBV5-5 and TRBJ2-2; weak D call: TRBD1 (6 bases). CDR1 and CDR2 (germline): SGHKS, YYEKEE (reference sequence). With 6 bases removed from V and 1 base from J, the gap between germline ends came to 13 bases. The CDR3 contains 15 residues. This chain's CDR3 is CASTPVGQNTGELFF. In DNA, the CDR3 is TGTGCCAGCACCCCAGTGGGACAGAACACCGGGGAGCTGTTTTTT. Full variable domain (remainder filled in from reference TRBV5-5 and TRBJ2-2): DAGVTQSPTHLIKTRGQQVTLRCSPISGHKSVSWYQQVLGQGPQFIFQYYEKEERGRGNFPDRFSARQFPNYSSELNVNALLLGDSALYLCASTPVGQNTGELFFGEGSRLTVL.

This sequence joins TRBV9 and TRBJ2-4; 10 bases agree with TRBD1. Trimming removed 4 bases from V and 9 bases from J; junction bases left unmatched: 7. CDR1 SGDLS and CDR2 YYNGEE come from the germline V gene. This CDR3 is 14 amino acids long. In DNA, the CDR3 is TGTGCCAGCAGCATAGGGACAGGGGACGGCATTCAGTACTTC. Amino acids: CASSIGTGDGIQYF.

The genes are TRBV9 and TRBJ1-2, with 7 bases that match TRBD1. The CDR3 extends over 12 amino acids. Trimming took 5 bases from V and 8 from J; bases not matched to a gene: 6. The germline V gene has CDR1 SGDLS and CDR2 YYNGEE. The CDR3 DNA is TGTGCCAGCAGTCCAACAGGGGTCGGCTACACCTTC. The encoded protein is CASSPTGVGYTF.

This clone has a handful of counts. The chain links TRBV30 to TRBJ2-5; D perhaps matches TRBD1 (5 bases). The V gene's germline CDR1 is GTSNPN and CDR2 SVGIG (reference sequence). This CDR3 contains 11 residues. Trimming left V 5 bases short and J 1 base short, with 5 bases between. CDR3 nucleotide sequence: TGTGCCTGGGGGGCCCAAGAGACCCAGTACTTC. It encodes CAWGAQETQYF.

CDR3 sequence: CASSSSTGVHEQYF. DNA of the CDR3: TGTGCCAGCAGCTCATCGACAGGGGTCCACGAGCAGTACTTC. The chain links TRBV5-4 to TRBJ2-7, with 8 nucleotides matching TRBD1. J was trimmed by 5 bases and V by 3 bases; bases with no gene match: 7. Per the germline V gene, CDR1 is SGHNT and CDR2 is YYREEE (reference sequence). The CDR3 has 14 amino acids.

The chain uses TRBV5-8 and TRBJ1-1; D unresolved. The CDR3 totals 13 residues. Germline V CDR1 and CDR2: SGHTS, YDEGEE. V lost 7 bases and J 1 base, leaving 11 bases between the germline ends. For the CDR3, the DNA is TGTGCCAGCGTCCCTTACACGAACACTGAAGCTTTCTTT. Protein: CASVPYTNTEAFF. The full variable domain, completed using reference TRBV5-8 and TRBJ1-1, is EAGVTQSPTHLIKTRGQQATLRCSPISGHTSVYWYQQALGLGLQFLLWYDEGEERNRGNFPPRFSGRQFPNYSSELNVNALELEDSALYLCASVPYTNTEAFFGQGTRLTVV.

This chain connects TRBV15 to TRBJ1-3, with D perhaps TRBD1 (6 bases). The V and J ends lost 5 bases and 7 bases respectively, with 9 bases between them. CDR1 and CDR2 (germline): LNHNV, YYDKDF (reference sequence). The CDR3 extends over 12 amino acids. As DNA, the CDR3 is TGTGCCACCAGCCGCGGGGGCAACACCATATATTTT. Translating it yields CATSRGGNTIYF.

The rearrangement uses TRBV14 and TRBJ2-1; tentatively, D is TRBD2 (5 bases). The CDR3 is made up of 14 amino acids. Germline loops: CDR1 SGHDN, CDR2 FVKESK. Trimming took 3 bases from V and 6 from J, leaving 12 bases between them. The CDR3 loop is CASSQAVGSNEQFF. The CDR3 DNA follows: TGTGCCAGCAGCCAGGCCGTGGGGAGCAATGAGCAGTTCTTC. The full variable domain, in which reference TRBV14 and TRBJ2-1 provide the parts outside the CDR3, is EAGVTQFPSHSVIEKGQTVTLRCDPISGHDNLYWYRRVMGKEIKFLLHFVKESKQDESGMPNNRFLAERTGGTYSTLKVQPAELEDSGVYFCASSQAVGSNEQFFGPGTRLTVL.

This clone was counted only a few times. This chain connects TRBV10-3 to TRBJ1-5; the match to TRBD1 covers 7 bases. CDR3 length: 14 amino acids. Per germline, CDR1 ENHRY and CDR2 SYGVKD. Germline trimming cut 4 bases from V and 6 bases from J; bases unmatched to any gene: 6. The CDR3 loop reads CAISGGQAGQPQHF. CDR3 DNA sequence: TGTGCCATCAGTGGCGGACAGGCGGGTCAGCCCCAGCATTTT.

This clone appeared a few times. CDR3 residues: CASSLVGEEQFF. In DNA form, the CDR3 reads TGCGCCAGCAGCTTGGTGGGCGAGGAGCAGTTCTTC. V gene TRBV5-1 combines with J gene TRBJ2-1; D call uncertain. Germline lookup yields CDR1 SGHRS and CDR2 YFSETQ. The CDR3 has 12 residues. V gave up 0 bases and J gave up 10 bases, with 8 bases separating them.

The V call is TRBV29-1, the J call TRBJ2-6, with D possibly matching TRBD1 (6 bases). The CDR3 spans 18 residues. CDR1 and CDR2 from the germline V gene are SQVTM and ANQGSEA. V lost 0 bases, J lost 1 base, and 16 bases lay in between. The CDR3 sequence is CSVEDYDRTPSGANVLTF. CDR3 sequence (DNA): TGCAGCGTTGAAGATTATGACAGGACCCCTTCTGGGGCCAACGTCCTGACTTTC.

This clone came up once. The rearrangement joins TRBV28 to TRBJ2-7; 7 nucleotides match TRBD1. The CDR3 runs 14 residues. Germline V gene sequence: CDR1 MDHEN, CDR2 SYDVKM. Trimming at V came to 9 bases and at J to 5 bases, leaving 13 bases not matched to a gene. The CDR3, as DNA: TGTGCCAGTATTGGAACAGGGGTGAGGAACGAGCAGTACTTC. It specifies CASIGTGVRNEQYF.